A single sample is the source of the 28 T cell receptor beta chains below, sequenced in a study of regulatory T cells in long-lasting Graves disease. In building TCR beta libraries, iRepertoire HTBI primers were used together with Arm-PCR of CDR3 regions. From the multiplex PCR reads, TCRdb called clonotypes with MiXCR, one entry per CDR3 protein. The repertoire holds a few hundred thousand distinct CDR3 sequences, 15% to 20% seen once, with 20% in the top ten. Time point here: newly diagnosed GD, antithyroid drugs for less than 3 months. The authors made the TCR library using RNA they extracted from PBMCs. These sequences were also reported in another study, on T cells in Graves' hyperthyroidism and ophthalmopathy.

Sequencing used peripheral blood mononuclear cells (PBMCs), obtained at new diagnosis, from a patient treated with antithyroid drugs. Source of these receptors: a young woman with Graves disease.

This clonotype was observed at least ten times. The rearrangement links TRBV5-1 to TRBJ1-1; D gene uncertain. Trimming left V 1 base short and J 4 bases short, with 8 bases between. Germline V gives CDR1 SGHRS, CDR2 YFSETQ. The CDR3 has 13 residues. The CDR3, as DNA: TGCGCCAGCAGCTTGTTTCTCCCCACTGAAGCTTTCTTT. It specifies CASSLFLPTEAFF.

V and J are TRBV12-3 or TRBV12-4 and TRBJ1-4; 7 positions match TRBD1. V dropped 8 bases and J dropped 4; count of bases not matched to a gene: 10. The CDR3 totals 15 residues. The CDR3 sequence is CASPSPGQNNEKLFF. CDR3 DNA sequence: TGTGCCAGCCCCTCTCCGGGACAGAATAATGAAAAACTGTTTTTT.

This clonotype occurred many times. This chain connects TRBV20-1 to TRBJ2-5; D might be TRBD2 (6 bases). This CDR3 comprises 14 residues. The V gene's germline CDR1 is DFQATT and CDR2 SNEGSKA (reference sequence). Trimming left V 1 base short and J 2 bases short, with 11 bases between. CDR3 amino acids: CSARVAVGQETQYF. The DNA for the CDR3 is TGCAGTGCTAGAGTAGCGGTAGGACAAGAGACCCAGTACTTC.

This clonotype was seen ten or more times. The DNA of the CDR3 is TGTGCCAGCAGTTCGGGGGCCGGCAGCACAGATACGCAGTATTTT. Translating it yields CASSSGAGSTDTQYF. The genes are TRBV2 and TRBJ2-3; D may correspond to TRBD1 or TRBD2 (6 bases each). The CDR3 is 15 amino acids. CDR1 and CDR2 (germline): SNHLY, FYNNEI. The germline V and J ends were trimmed by 5 bases and 0 bases, with 12 bases remaining between them.

This clonotype showed up many times. The J gene is TRBJ2-2, the V gene TRBV6-1; 14 nucleotides match TRBD2. The CDR3 is 19 amino acids. The trim removed 2 bases at V and 7 bases at J, leaving 12 bases unmatched. The germline V gene has CDR1 MNHNS and CDR2 SASEGT. CDR3 coding DNA: TGTGCCAGCAGTGAACTTAGGGGACTAGCGGGGGTCGGTGGCGGGGAGCTGTTTTTT. This gives the protein CASSELRGLAGVGGGELFF.

This clonotype showed up just a few times. The junction shows a germline mismatch at one end, possibly a read error. This chain uses TRBV28 with TRBJ1-6; D is ambiguous. This CDR3 spans 15 amino acids. From germline, CDR1 is MDHEN and CDR2 SYDVKM. The CDR3 DNA reads TGTACCAGCAGTTTGTCCGGCAGTTTATCTTCACCCCTCCACTTT. This translates into CTSSLSGSLSSPLHF.

For this clonotype: A far more abundant clone sits one base away, making this likely a read error. The rearrangement uses TRBV7-2 and TRBJ2-5; D unresolved. V shed 5 bases and J shed 4 bases, with 8 bases lying between them. Germline CDR1 reads SGHTA; CDR2 reads FQGNSA. This CDR3 spans 12 amino acids. In nucleotides, the CDR3 is TGTGCCAGCAGCCGGAGTCCAGAGACCCAGTACTTC. The encoded protein is CASSRSPETQYF.

This clonotype was seen a handful of times. The CDR3: CASSASITGSGANVLTF. CDR3 nucleotide sequence: TGTGCCAGCAGTGCCTCCATAACAGGGTCTGGGGCCAACGTCCTGACTTTC. The V and J genes are TRBV6-1 and TRBJ2-6; a weak D match, TRBD1 (6 bases). Per the germline V gene, CDR1 is MNHNS and CDR2 is SASEGT. The length of the CDR3 is 17 residues. Trimming removed 4 bases from V and 1 base from J, with 14 bases in between.

Many counts were recorded for this clonotype. The J gene is TRBJ1-5, the V gene TRBV6-1; TRBD1 matches 8 bases. This CDR3 is built from 14 residues. The trim removed 1 base at V and 7 bases at J, leaving 3 bases unmatched. Germline lookup yields CDR1 MNHNS and CDR2 SASEGT. DNA for the CDR3: TGTGCCAGCAGTGAAGGGGACAGGCGCCAGCCCCAGCATTTT. Its protein is CASSEGDRRQPQHF.

This clonotype showed up just a few times. This chain joins TRBV2 and TRBJ1-1; TRBD1 is a possible D gene (5 bases). In germline, CDR1 is SNHLY, CDR2 FYNNEI. V was shortened by 4 bases and J by 0 bases, with 9 bases between the two germline ends. The CDR3 extends over 14 amino acids. The DNA for the CDR3 is TGTGCCAGCAGTGCGGGGGGAGTGAACACTGAAGCTTTCTTT. Its protein is CASSAGGVNTEAFF.

This clonotype was seen repeatedly, ten times or more. The chain has TRBV2 and TRBJ2-3; D possibly uses TRBD1 or TRBD2 (5 bases each). CDR3 size: 14 residues. Germline CDR1 SNHLY, CDR2 FYNNEI. V was trimmed by 8 bases and J by 0 bases, leaving 12 bases between them. The CDR3 sequence: CASLRGLSTDTQYF. CDR3 nucleotide sequence: TGTGCCAGCCTTCGGGGCCTTAGCACAGATACGCAGTATTTT.

This clonotype was counted a single time. A read error may explain this, as a much larger clone is one base away. The chain recombines TRBV28 with TRBJ2-2; D not certain. The CDR3 runs 13 residues. The V gene lost 7 bases and the J gene lost 0 bases, with 6 bases spanning the gap. Germline V gene sequence: CDR1 MDHEN, CDR2 SYDVKM. The CDR3 loop is CASITTNTGELFF. CDR3 DNA: TGTGCCAGCATCACGACGAACACCGGGGAGCTGTTTTTT.

In this sample, this clonotype turned up many times. The chain carries TRBV2 and TRBJ2-5; D is unclear. In germline, CDR1 is SNHLY, CDR2 FYNNEI. Trimming cost V 4 bases and J 1 base, with 13 bases left between them. CDR3 length: 15 amino acids. CDR3: CASSGAGASQETQYF. Written as DNA, the CDR3 is TGTGCCAGCAGTGGGGCAGGAGCGTCCCAAGAGACCCAGTACTTC. Full variable domain (rest looked up from reference TRBV2 and TRBJ2-5): EPEVTQTPSHQVTQMGQEVILRCVPISNHLYFYWYRQILGQKVEFLVSFYNNEISEKSEIFDDQFSVERPDGSNFTLKIRSTKLEDSAMYFCASSGAGASQETQYFGPGTRLLVL.

The table lists this clonotype with many counts. The gene calls are TRBV7-2 and TRBJ1-2, with D perhaps matching TRBD1 (6 bases). The CDR3 sequence is 14 residues long. Germline CDR1 and CDR2: SGHTA and FQGNSA. The germline V and J ends were trimmed by 1 base and 5 bases, with 11 bases remaining between them. The CDR3 nucleotides read TGTGCCAGCAGCTTAGAGAGGGGGTTGTATGGCTACACCTTC. Protein product: CASSLERGLYGYTF.

The V and J genes are TRBV6-1 and TRBJ1-2, with 7 bases aligning to TRBD1. Germline values: CDR1 MNHNS, CDR2 SASEGT. With V trimmed by 8 bases and J by 4 bases, 10 bases remained unmatched. The CDR3 is 14 amino acids. CDR3 DNA: TGTGCCAGCGTCCGAAGGGCAGGGGGCTATGGCTACACCTTC. This gives the protein CASVRRAGGYGYTF.

The sample holds many counts of this clonotype. The gene calls are TRBV7-9 and TRBJ2-7, with TRBD1 matching over 9 bases. This CDR3 spans 14 amino acids. Germline CDR1 and CDR2: SEHNR and FQNEAQ (reference sequence). V trimming: 3 bases; J trimming: 4 bases; junction bases outside the gene matches: 4. CDR3 bases: TGTGCCAGCAGCTTCCCGGGACAGGGATACGAGCAGTACTTC. Its translation is CASSFPGQGYEQYF.

Ten or more counts support this clonotype. This chain joins TRBV13 and TRBJ2-1; D may correspond to TRBD1 or TRBD2 (5 bases each). The V and J ends lost 2 bases and 7 bases respectively, with 6 bases between them. The CDR3 is made up of 12 amino acids. Germline assignment: CDR1 PRHDT and CDR2 FYEKMQ (reference sequence). This CDR3 is CASSLWGNEQFF. CDR3 DNA sequence: TGTGCCAGCAGCTTATGGGGGAATGAGCAGTTCTTC.

In the case of this clonotype: No conserved phenylalanine or tryptophan is present at the end of the CDR3, so a read error is the likely explanation. The J gene is TRBJ2-7, the V gene TRBV11-2; D might be TRBD2 (6 bases). Germline CDR1 reads SGHAT; CDR2 reads FQNNGV. Trimming cost V 3 bases and J 2 bases, with 11 bases left between them. This CDR3 has 14 residues. The CDR3 loop is CASSFGGNTYEQYL. The CDR3 nucleotides are TGTGCCAGCAGCTTTGGAGGGAATACCTACGAGCAGTACTTA.

The V gene is TRBV6-2 or TRBV6-3, the J gene TRBJ2-3, with D hard to call. CDR3 length equals 13 residues. The V gene's germline CDR1 is MNHEY and CDR2 SVGEGT. V shed 6 bases and J shed 2 bases, with 9 bases lying between them. In DNA form, the CDR3 reads TGTGCCAGCAGGAAAGATGCCACAGATACGCAGTATTTT. Translated, it gives CASRKDATDTQYF.

The rearrangement joins TRBV27 to TRBJ2-6; D uncertain. V lost 5 bases, J lost 0 bases, and 17 bases lay in between. The CDR3 covers 18 residues. Germline assignment: CDR1 MNHEY and CDR2 SMNVEV (reference sequence). This CDR3 reads CASSPSPWMSSGANVLTF. CDR3 DNA sequence: TGTGCCAGCAGTCCCTCACCCTGGATGAGCTCTGGGGCCAACGTCCTGACTTTC.

The chain recombines TRBV11-2 with TRBJ1-2; perhaps TRBD1 as D (5 bases). V lost 0 bases to trimming and J lost 8 bases, with 13 bases between them. CDR3 length: 14 residues. Germline CDR1 reads SGHAT; CDR2 reads FQNNGV. The CDR3 region is CASSLDGRVWGYTF. The CDR3 coding sequence is TGTGCCAGCAGCTTAGACGGCAGGGTGTGGGGCTACACCTTC.

This clonotype was seen ten or more times. The chain uses TRBV2 and TRBJ1-5; no clear D. The germline CDR1 and CDR2 sequences are SNHLY and FYNNEI. This CDR3 contains 14 residues. The V end was cut by 4 bases, the J end by 1 base, with 8 bases between. DNA of the CDR3: TGTGCCAGCAGTGCGGACTCCAGCAATCAGCCCCAGCATTTT. Translation gives CASSADSSNQPQHF.

This clonotype has ten or more counts. The chain recombines TRBV5-1 with TRBJ2-1, with D perhaps matching TRBD1 or TRBD2 (5 bases each). This CDR3 contains 12 residues. V lost 4 bases and J lost 9, with 11 bases in between. The V gene's germline CDR1 is SGHRS and CDR2 YFSETQ. The CDR3 here is CASSPGRVEQFF. The CDR3 nucleotides are TGCGCCAGCAGCCCGGGGCGGGTTGAGCAGTTCTTC.

This clonotype appeared a few times. The V and J genes are TRBV19 and TRBJ2-2; 10 positions agree with TRBD2. The V gene end was trimmed by 2 bases and the J gene end by 2 bases; junction bases not matched to a gene: 5. Germline CDR1 LNHDA, CDR2 SQIVND (reference sequence). The CDR3 is 17 residues long. In nucleotides, the CDR3 is TGTGCCAGTAGTATAAACGTACTAGCGGGAAACACCGGGGAGCTGTTTTTT. Its translation is CASSINVLAGNTGELFF.

This clonotype showed up many times. The chain has TRBV11-2 and TRBJ2-7; TRBD1 might be the D (6 bases). The germline gives CDR1 SGHAT, CDR2 FQNNGV. The CDR3 contains 14 residues. Trimming stripped 4 bases from V and 2 bases from J, with 12 bases between. The DNA of the CDR3 is TGTGCCAGCAGCTCAATACAGGGTCCCTACGAGCAGTACTTC. It translates to CASSSIQGPYEQYF. The whole variable domain, remainder taken from reference TRBV11-2 and TRBJ2-7, is EAGVAQSPRYKIIEKRQSVAFWCNPISGHATLYWYQQILGQGPKLLIQFQNNGVVDDSQLPKDRFSAERLKGVDSTLKIQPAKLEDSAVYLCASSSIQGPYEQYFGPGTRLTVT.

CDR3 nucleotide sequence: TGTGCCAGCACCGGGACATCGGTCGGCACCGGGGAGCTGTTTTTT. This gives the protein CASTGTSVGTGELFF. The J gene is TRBJ2-2, the V gene TRBV28, with D possibly matching TRBD1 (6 bases). Looked up from germline, CDR1 is MDHEN and CDR2 is SYDVKM. The CDR3 is 15 amino acids. V was shortened by 7 bases and J by 4 bases, with 16 bases between the two germline ends.

The gene calls are TRBV5-1 and TRBJ1-1; 9 bases are shared with TRBD1. The V segment lost 4 bases and the J segment 0 bases; nucleotides outside the gene matches: 10. CDR1 is SGHRS and CDR2 is YFSETQ in the germline V gene. This CDR3 region has 17 residues. For the CDR3, the DNA is TGCGCCAGCAGCCCTAAGTCCGGGACAGGGTTGAACACTGAAGCTTTCTTT. It translates to CASSPKSGTGLNTEAFF.

There are many counts of this clonotype. V usage is TRBV20-1 and J usage is TRBJ2-3; 7 bases match TRBD1. Germline assignment: CDR1 DFQATT and CDR2 SNEGSKA (reference sequence). V shed 4 bases and J 2 bases; nucleotides not matched to a gene: 12. CDR3 size: 16 residues. Here the CDR3 DNA reads TGCAGTGCTACGATAAGGGACAGCAGGATCACAGATACGCAGTATTTT. It yields the protein CSATIRDSRITDTQYF.